A single sample is the source of the 26 T cell receptor beta chains below, sequenced in a study of blood T cell repertoires in COVID-19. The repertoire was sequenced with immunoSEQ multiplex PCR; TCRdb's copy has only in-frame clones and lacks some. Altogether roughly 150,000 clones are present, approximately 85% being singletons, with the ten largest covering under 3.5%. Sequenced input: peripheral blood. The receptors here all came from a woman aged 80 or over with COVID-19, enrolled during active disease.

The chain has TRBV29-1 and TRBJ2-7, with a weak D call TRBD1 (7 bases). The CDR3 totals 13 residues. CDR1 SQVTM and CDR2 ANQGSEA come from the germline V gene. Trimming shortened V by 4 bases and J by 6 bases, and 16 bases separated the two germline ends. CDR3 in amino acids: CSVVRGVSSEQYF. CDR3 nucleotides: TGCAGCGTTGTCAGGGGGGTATCTTCCGAGCAGTACTTC.

This chain's CDR3 is CASSLWQINYGYTF. DNA of the CDR3: TGTGCCAGCAGTTTATGGCAGATTAACTATGGCTACACCTTC. The gene calls are TRBV28 and TRBJ1-2, with D unclear. The V gene lost 0 bases and the J gene lost 1 base, with 6 bases spanning the gap. The CDR3 runs to 14 residues. Germline assignment: CDR1 MDHEN and CDR2 SYDVKM.

The chain is built from TRBV4-2 and TRBJ1-5, with a possible D match to TRBD1 (5 bases). V was pared by 1 base and J by 0 bases, with 7 bases between. This CDR3 is built from 15 residues. From germline, CDR1 is LGHNA and CDR2 YNFKEQ. This CDR3 is CASSQGQNSNQPQHF. DNA for the CDR3: TGTGCCAGCAGCCAAGGACAGAATAGCAATCAGCCCCAGCATTTT.

J is TRBJ1-6 and V is TRBV6-5; the D gene is possibly TRBD1 (6 bases). Trimming left V 8 bases short and J 6 bases short, with 11 bases between. Germline-derived CDR1 and CDR2 are MNHEY and SVGAGI. This CDR3 is 13 amino acids long. The CDR3 nucleotides read TGTGCCAGCCTGGGCAGGGGTAATTCACCCCTCCACTTT. It encodes CASLGRGNSPLHF.

Only a few counts were recorded for this clone. The chain joins TRBV7-8 to TRBJ2-5; a possible D gene is TRBD2 (6 bases). The CDR3 covers 15 residues. Germline lookup yields CDR1 SGHVS and CDR2 FQNEAQ. With 6 bases removed from V and 0 bases from J, the gap between germline ends came to 14 bases. The CDR3 DNA sequence: TGTGCCAGCAGTTCCGGACTACCGTACCAAGAGACCCAGTACTTC. Amino acid sequence: CASSSGLPYQETQYF.

The chain carries TRBV7-2 and TRBJ1-4; maybe TRBD1 (5 bases). CDR3 size: 13 residues. The germline V gene has CDR1 SGHTA and CDR2 FQGNSA. V dropped 5 bases and J dropped 10 bases, with 14 bases sitting between them. CDR3: CASSVNRDLKLFF. CDR3 coding DNA: TGTGCCAGCAGCGTCAACCGGGACTTAAAACTGTTTTTT.

The chain couples TRBV5-4 to TRBJ2-3, with a weak D call TRBD2 (5 bases). CDR3 length: 14 residues. Between the trimmed V and J ends, which lost 1 base and 4 bases, there was a span of 10 bases. From germline, CDR1 is SGHNT and CDR2 YYREEE (reference sequence). CDR3 protein: CASSLRRDPDTQYF. The CDR3 DNA reads as TGTGCCAGCAGCTTGCGACGGGATCCAGATACGCAGTATTTT. The full variable domain, with the rest looked up from reference TRBV5-4 and TRBJ2-3, is ETGVTQSPTHLIKTRGQQVTLRCSSQSGHNTVSWYQQALGQGPQFIFQYYREEENGRGNFPPRFSGLQFPNYSSELNVNALELDDSALYLCASSLRRDPDTQYFGPGTRLTVL.

V usage is TRBV3-1 (or the pseudogene TRBV3-2) and J usage is TRBJ2-7, with D perhaps matching TRBD1 (5 bases). Germline lookup yields CDR1 LGHDT and CDR2 YNNKEL (reference sequence). This CDR3 comprises 14 residues. The V end was cut by 3 bases, the J end by 6 bases, with 15 bases between. CDR3 DNA: TGTGCCAGCAGCCAGGGGTCCAGGGTTGGCGAGCAGTACTTC. Residues: CASSQGSRVGEQYF.

This clone is a singleton in its sample. This sequence joins TRBV27 and TRBJ2-3; TRBD2 matches at 7 bases. The CDR3 has 13 amino acids. With 7 bases clipped from V and 8 bases from J, the junction kept 9 bases outside the gene matches. Looked up from germline, CDR1 is MNHEY and CDR2 is SMNVEV (reference sequence). The chain's CDR3 is CASTWETGGTQYF. The CDR3 DNA follows: TGTGCCAGCACCTGGGAAACGGGAGGTACGCAGTATTTT.

The chain carries TRBV5-8 and TRBJ2-2; D is perhaps TRBD2 (5 bases). CDR1 and CDR2 (germline): SGHTS, YDEGEE. V lost 5 bases and J lost 4, with 12 bases in between. This CDR3 is built from 14 residues. This CDR3 reads CASRVVGSTGELFF. The DNA of the CDR3 is TGTGCCAGCAGAGTGGTAGGGAGCACCGGGGAGCTGTTTTTT.

This clone was seen more than once but under ten times. This chain uses TRBV5-6 with TRBJ2-7; D remains unclear. Germline values: CDR1 SGHDT, CDR2 YYEEEE. V lost 1 base, J lost 8 bases, and 13 bases lay in between. This CDR3 is built from 13 residues. CDR3 sequence (DNA): TGTGCCAGCAGCTTGTTTCTAGGTCTAAAGCAGTACTTC. Protein product: CASSLFLGLKQYF.

The chain links TRBV28 to TRBJ2-3; the D is unclear. V was trimmed by 4 bases and J by 1 base, leaving 9 bases between them. Germline V gene data show CDR1 as MDHEN and CDR2 as SYDVKM. The CDR3 sequence is 14 residues long. This chain's CDR3 is CASSSPSGTDTQYF. The CDR3 DNA sequence: TGTGCCAGCAGTTCCCCTTCCGGCACAGATACGCAGTATTTT.

This clone is a singleton in its sample. This chain joins TRBV18 and TRBJ1-4; D is perhaps TRBD1 (5 bases). V was shortened by 2 bases and J by 8 bases, with 18 bases between the two germline ends. The CDR3 runs to 16 residues. Germline CDR1 is KGHSH and CDR2 is LQKENI. The CDR3 here is CASSPLPGRVDEKLFF. The CDR3 DNA reads as TGTGCCAGCTCACCATTGCCCGGCAGGGTAGACGAAAAACTGTTTTTT.

The rearrangement links TRBV11-2 to TRBJ2-3; D not resolved. Germline V gene sequence: CDR1 SGHAT, CDR2 FQNNGV. The CDR3 is 13 residues long. V was trimmed by 3 bases and J by 3 bases, leaving 7 bases between them. CDR3 residues: CASSFGLTDTQYF. The CDR3 nucleotides are TGTGCCAGCAGCTTTGGGCTTACAGATACGCAGTATTTT.

The chain links TRBV14 to TRBJ2-7; D is uncertain. The CDR3 is made up of 13 amino acids. Trimming shortened V by 2 bases and J by 4 bases, and 9 bases separated the two germline ends. Germline V lookup: CDR1 SGHDN, CDR2 FVKESK. This chain's CDR3 is CASSQSHLYEQYF. Here the CDR3 DNA reads TGTGCCAGCAGCCAATCTCACCTATACGAGCAGTACTTC.

The J gene is TRBJ2-7, the V gene TRBV7-8; D ambiguous. There are 16 residues in the CDR3. Trimming pared 1 base from V and 0 bases from J, leaving 13 bases between. The germline V gene has CDR1 SGHVS and CDR2 FQNEAQ. This CDR3 is CASSLVPKTSSYEQYF. The DNA for the CDR3 is TGTGCCAGCAGCTTAGTCCCCAAAACGAGCTCCTACGAGCAGTACTTC.

The V call is TRBV7-3, the J call TRBJ2-5; D may be TRBD1 (6 bases). With 5 bases removed from V and 4 bases from J, the gap between germline ends came to 17 bases. The CDR3 runs 15 residues. The V gene's germline CDR1 is SGHTA and CDR2 FQGTGA. CDR3 in DNA: TGTGCCAGCAGCCTTGTTGGGGGCGCGGGAGAGACCCAGTACTTC. This gives the protein CASSLVGGAGETQYF.

The V gene is TRBV4-2, the J gene TRBJ2-2, with 14 bases fitting TRBD2. Germline V gene data show CDR1 as LGHNA and CDR2 as YNFKEQ. CDR3 size: 18 residues. Trimming cost V 4 bases and J 8 bases; bases outside gene matches: 12. In DNA, the CDR3 is TGTGCCAGCAGCCCCCTTGTGACTAGCGGGGGGGCTGGAGGGGAGCTGTTTTTT. It is translated as CASSPLVTSGGAGGELFF.

The chain couples TRBV5-4 to TRBJ2-5; TRBD2 aligns across 10 bases. The germline CDR1 and CDR2 sequences are SGHNT and YYREEE (reference sequence). Trimming took 2 bases from V and 3 from J; bases not matched to a gene: 7. This CDR3 is built from 16 residues. The CDR3 spells CASSLSSGRGEETQYF. For the CDR3, the DNA is TGTGCCAGCAGCTTATCGAGCGGGAGGGGGGAAGAGACCCAGTACTTC. Combining the CDR3 with reference TRBV5-4 and TRBJ2-5 gives the whole variable domain ETGVTQSPTHLIKTRGQQVTLRCSSQSGHNTVSWYQQALGQGPQFIFQYYREEENGRGNFPPRFSGLQFPNYSSELNVNALELDDSALYLCASSLSSGRGEETQYFGPGTRLLVL.

The CDR3 region has the DNA TGTGCCAGCAGCCCCCGGGCCGGACAGGGGAGGTATGAGCAGTTCTTC. Its protein is CASSPRAGQGRYEQFF. The chain combines TRBV7-3 with TRBJ2-1, with 9 bases fitting TRBD1. Germline-derived CDR1 and CDR2 are SGHTA and FQGTGA. V lost 5 bases to trimming and J lost 8 bases; unmatched junction nucleotides: 13. This CDR3 comprises 16 residues. Full variable domain (remainder filled in from reference TRBV7-3 and TRBJ2-1): GAGVSQTPSNKVTEKGKYVELRCDPISGHTALYWYRQSLGQGPEFLIYFQGTGAADDSGLPNDRFFAVRPEGSVSTLKIQRTERGDSAVYLCASSPRAGQGRYEQFFGPGTRLTVL.

This clone was found a few times. The rearrangement uses TRBV29-1 and TRBJ2-2; D is uncertain. Germline assignment: CDR1 SQVTM and CDR2 ANQGSEA. Trimming shortened V by 4 bases and J by 1 base, and 7 bases separated the two germline ends. The CDR3 consists of 13 residues. CDR3 sequence (DNA): TGCAGCGTTGTCACAGTGAACACCGGGGAGCTGTTTTTT. It is translated as CSVVTVNTGELFF.

The V and J genes are TRBV19 and TRBJ1-5, with a weak D call TRBD1 (6 bases). The germline V gene encodes CDR1 LNHDA and CDR2 SQIVND (reference sequence). The V and J ends lost 3 bases and 7 bases respectively, with 10 bases between them. The CDR3 has 13 amino acids. The CDR3 bases are TGTGCCAGTAGTATCGAAGGGGGACAGCCCCAGCATTTT. Amino acids: CASSIEGGQPQHF.

This clone was detected only a few times. V and J are TRBV11-2 and TRBJ1-1; D gene uncertain. Germline values: CDR1 SGHAT, CDR2 FQNNGV. This CDR3 comprises 12 residues. Trimming shortened V by 5 bases and J by 8 bases, and 12 bases separated the two germline ends. The DNA of the CDR3 is TGTGCCAGCAGCCTTTTGGTGAGGGAAGCTTTCTTT. It specifies CASSLLVREAFF.

The chain couples TRBV10-3 to TRBJ2-3; 11 bases agree with TRBD2. Germline V gene sequence: CDR1 ENHRY, CDR2 SYGVKD. J gave up 1 base and V 6 bases, and 3 bases lay outside the gene matches. This CDR3 spans 15 amino acids. CDR3 amino acids: CAISPLAGGTDTQYF. The CDR3 DNA reads as TGTGCCATCAGCCCACTAGCGGGGGGCACAGATACGCAGTATTTT.

V usage is TRBV29-1 and J usage is TRBJ2-2; TRBD1 matches at 10 bases. The CDR3 contains 14 residues. Germline V gene data show CDR1 as SQVTM and CDR2 as ANQGSEA. V dropped 6 bases and J dropped 6; count of bases not matched to a gene: 7. CDR3 amino acids: CSVRTGGVSGELFF. CDR3 coding DNA: TGCAGCGTCCGGACAGGGGGTGTATCCGGGGAGCTGTTTTTT.

This clone was observed a few times. CDR3 bases: TGTGCCAGCAGCTCGGGACTAGCGGTGGATGAGCAGTACTTC. Its protein product is CASSSGLAVDEQYF. The rearrangement uses TRBV7-2 and TRBJ2-7; 11 nucleotides line up with TRBD2. This CDR3 contains 14 residues. V lost 4 bases and J lost 7; bases outside the gene matches: 6. CDR1 and CDR2 (germline): SGHTA, FQGNSA.